This record concerns one T cell receptor beta chain sequence. The sample comes from a study of T cell changes during pregnancy in multiple sclerosis. Assay: immunoSEQ multiplex PCR; the TCRdb copy retains only in-frame clones and omits some. The table records approximately 44,000 clones, about 91% of them present only once. The TCR comes from a female donor in good health, enrolled as a control in a pregnancy study. The source material was CD4+ T cells from peripheral blood mononuclear cells, sampled in the second trimester of pregnancy.

The CDR3 sequence is CASRQEGQQAGETQYF. Written as DNA, the CDR3 is TGTGCCAGCAGGCAAGAAGGACAGCAAGCGGGGGAGACCCAGTACTTC. This chain uses TRBV28 with TRBJ2-5; TRBD2 is a possible D gene (7 bases). Between the trimmed V and J ends, which lost 6 bases and 5 bases, there was a span of 22 bases. From germline, CDR1 is MDHEN and CDR2 SYDVKM. This CDR3 spans 16 amino acids.